Below, 14 T cell receptor beta chains from the same sample are listed, as sequenced in a study of T cell responses to AZD1222 COVID-19 vaccine. Clones were sequenced by immunoSEQ multiplex PCR, and TCRdb holds only the in-frame ones, with some missing. The sample lists some 120,000 clones, 80% to 90% seen once, with roughly a sixth in the top ten. The sample was peripheral blood, taken on day 0 of MenACWY control vaccination. The receptors stem from an adult in good health.

This clone was seen just once. This chain joins TRBV5-6 and TRBJ2-7, with 8 positions matching TRBD2. This CDR3 contains 17 residues. The junction had 14 bases not matched to a gene; V was cut back by 4 bases and J by 2 bases. Germline V gene data show CDR1 as SGHDT and CDR2 as YYEEEE. The CDR3: CASSPRAGAGGAYEQYF. The CDR3 region has the DNA TGTGCCAGCAGCCCCCGGGCAGGGGCCGGGGGGGCCTACGAGCAGTACTTC.

V gene TRBV24-1 combines with J gene TRBJ2-7; D is possibly TRBD1 or TRBD2 (5 bases each). Trimming cost V 5 bases and J 4 bases, with 17 bases left between them. This CDR3 has 15 residues. CDR1 and CDR2 from the germline V gene are KGHDR and SFDVKD. CDR3 in DNA: TGTGCCACCAGTGGGGGGTCGGCGGCCGATTACGAGCAGTACTTC. It translates to CATSGGSAADYEQYF.

This chain joins TRBV7-7 and TRBJ2-2; TRBD1 aligns across 8 bases. J gave up 5 bases and V 4 bases, and 15 bases lay outside the gene matches. CDR1 is SSHAT and CDR2 is FNYEAQ in the germline V gene (reference sequence). The CDR3 is made up of 18 amino acids. Written as DNA, the CDR3 is TGTGCCAGCAGCTCCCGCCTCGGGCAGGGGGCCAGGACCGGGGAGCTGTTTTTT. Amino acid sequence: CASSSRLGQGARTGELFF.

The chain carries TRBV30 and TRBJ1-2, with D perhaps TRBD1 (5 bases). The germline V gene has CDR1 GTSNPN and CDR2 SVGIG (reference sequence). The CDR3 contains 13 residues. V shed 2 bases and J shed 4 bases, with 11 bases lying between them. This chain's CDR3 is CAWSLHGGYGYTF. The CDR3 DNA reads as TGTGCCTGGAGTCTCCACGGGGGCTATGGCTACACCTTC.

Of note for this clone: Other DNA sequences in the same sample also yield this CDR3. The V and J genes are TRBV3-1 (or the pseudogene TRBV3-2) and TRBJ1-1; D remains ambiguous. V was pared by 4 bases and J by 5 bases, with 14 bases between. Germline assignment: CDR1 LGHDT and CDR2 YNNKEL (reference sequence). The CDR3 loop spans 14 amino acids. CDR3 sequence: CASSPRRGRTEAFF. For the CDR3, the DNA is TGTGCCAGCAGCCCACGCCGGGGTCGGACTGAAGCTTTCTTT.

V and J are TRBV10-3 and TRBJ1-3; D call uncertain. The germline CDR1 and CDR2 sequences are ENHRY and SYGVKD. The CDR3 loop spans 12 amino acids. Trimming cost V 6 bases and J 4 bases, with 7 bases left between them. For the CDR3, the DNA is TGTGCCATCAGACCTGGGGGAAACACCATATATTTT. Translation gives CAIRPGGNTIYF.

The chain recombines TRBV28 with TRBJ2-7; 7 positions agree with TRBD2. Germline V CDR1 and CDR2: MDHEN, SYDVKM. The CDR3 is 13 amino acids. V shed 5 bases and J 2 bases; nucleotides not matched to a gene: 3. CDR3 residues: CASSPSGTYEQYF. The CDR3 DNA is TGTGCCAGCAGTCCTAGCGGTACCTACGAGCAGTACTTC. Using reference TRBV28 and TRBJ2-7 for the parts outside the CDR3, the full variable domain is DVKVTQSSRYLVKRTGEKVFLECVQDMDHENMFWYRQDPGLGLRLIYFSYDVKMKEKGDIPEGYSVSREKKERFSLILESASTNQTSMYLCASSPSGTYEQYFGPGTRLTVT.

This sequence joins TRBV11-2 and TRBJ1-1, with TRBD1 as a possible D gene (6 bases). Trimming removed 1 base at V and 5 bases at J, with 14 bases between. CDR3 length equals 15 residues. CDR1 is SGHAT and CDR2 is FQNNGV in the germline V gene. CDR3 loop: CASSLAIGGVTEAFF. DNA for the CDR3: TGTGCCAGCAGCTTAGCTATAGGGGGGGTAACTGAAGCTTTCTTT.

The gene calls are TRBV5-1 and TRBJ1-5; D gene ambiguous. Trimming shortened V by 1 base and J by 8 bases, and 10 bases separated the two germline ends. The CDR3 runs to 13 residues. From germline, CDR1 is SGHRS and CDR2 YFSETQ. The chain's CDR3 is CASSLHEGKPQHF. CDR3 DNA: TGCGCCAGCAGCTTGCATGAGGGTAAGCCCCAGCATTTT.

The V and J genes are TRBV10-3 and TRBJ2-3, with TRBD2 matching over 14 bases. Germline V gives CDR1 ENHRY, CDR2 SYGVKD. This CDR3 contains 15 residues. For the CDR3, the DNA is TGTGCTGGGACTAGCGGGAGTGGAGACACAGATACGCAGTATTTT. Residues: CAGTSGSGDTDTQYF.

The gene calls are TRBV28 and TRBJ2-7; D is unclear. The CDR3 runs to 11 residues. V was trimmed by 5 bases and J by 3 bases, leaving 5 bases between them. Germline CDR1 reads MDHEN; CDR2 reads SYDVKM. CDR3 coding DNA: TGTGCCAGCAGTAAGCACTACGAGCAGTACTTC. Translation gives CASSKHYEQYF.

This clone has a handful of counts. The chain couples TRBV27 to TRBJ1-2; D perhaps matches TRBD1 (6 bases). The V end was cut by 10 bases, the J end by 8 bases, with 17 bases between. This CDR3 is 12 amino acids long. From germline, CDR1 is MNHEY and CDR2 SMNVEV (reference sequence). The CDR3 sequence: CATLTGTHGYTF. The DNA for the CDR3 is TGTGCCACCTTGACCGGGACACACGGCTACACCTTC.

The chain uses TRBV7-9 and TRBJ1-2; D unresolved. This CDR3 contains 14 residues. Germline V lookup: CDR1 SEHNR, CDR2 FQNEAQ (reference sequence). Trimming stripped 3 bases from V and 4 bases from J, with 12 bases between. In DNA form, the CDR3 reads TGTGCCAGCAGCTTTCTGGCAGACACCTATGGCTACACCTTC. Its protein product is CASSFLADTYGYTF.

The rearrangement links TRBV28 to TRBJ2-5; D is possibly TRBD1 or TRBD2 (6 bases each). This CDR3 comprises 14 residues. Trimming left V 7 bases short and J 3 bases short, with 15 bases between. Germline CDR1 and CDR2: MDHEN and SYDVKM. The CDR3 loop reads CASTEGGGKETQYF. The CDR3 DNA reads as TGTGCCAGCACCGAAGGAGGGGGGAAAGAGACCCAGTACTTC. Using reference TRBV28 and TRBJ2-5 for the parts outside the CDR3, the full variable domain is DVKVTQSSRYLVKRTGEKVFLECVQDMDHENMFWYRQDPGLGLRLIYFSYDVKMKEKGDIPEGYSVSREKKERFSLILESASTNQTSMYLCASTEGGGKETQYFGPGTRLLVL.